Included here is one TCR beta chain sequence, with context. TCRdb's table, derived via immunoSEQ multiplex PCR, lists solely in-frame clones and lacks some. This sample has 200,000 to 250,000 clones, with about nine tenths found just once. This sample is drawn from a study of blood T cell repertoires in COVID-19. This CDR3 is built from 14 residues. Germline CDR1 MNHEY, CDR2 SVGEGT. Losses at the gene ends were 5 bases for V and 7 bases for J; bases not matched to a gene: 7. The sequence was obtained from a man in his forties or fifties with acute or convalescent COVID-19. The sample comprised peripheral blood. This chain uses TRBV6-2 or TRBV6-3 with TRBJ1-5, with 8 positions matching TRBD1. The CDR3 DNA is TGTGCCAGCAGTGTGGACAGGGATTGGCAGCCCCAGCATTTT. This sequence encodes CASSVDRDWQPQHF.